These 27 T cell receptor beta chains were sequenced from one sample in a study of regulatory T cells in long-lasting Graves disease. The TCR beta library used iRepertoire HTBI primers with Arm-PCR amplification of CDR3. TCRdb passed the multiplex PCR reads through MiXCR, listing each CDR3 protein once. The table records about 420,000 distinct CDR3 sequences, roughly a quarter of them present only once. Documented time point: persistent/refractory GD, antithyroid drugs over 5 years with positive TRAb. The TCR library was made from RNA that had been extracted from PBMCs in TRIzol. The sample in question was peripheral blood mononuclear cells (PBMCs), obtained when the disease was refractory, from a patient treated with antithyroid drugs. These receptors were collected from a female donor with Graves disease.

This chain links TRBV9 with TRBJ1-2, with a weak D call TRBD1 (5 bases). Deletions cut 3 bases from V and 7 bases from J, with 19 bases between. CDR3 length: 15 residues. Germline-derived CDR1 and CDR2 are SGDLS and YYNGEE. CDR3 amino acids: CASSGQADGTFGYTF. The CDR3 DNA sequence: TGTGCCAGCAGCGGACAAGCGGACGGGACGTTTGGCTACACCTTC.

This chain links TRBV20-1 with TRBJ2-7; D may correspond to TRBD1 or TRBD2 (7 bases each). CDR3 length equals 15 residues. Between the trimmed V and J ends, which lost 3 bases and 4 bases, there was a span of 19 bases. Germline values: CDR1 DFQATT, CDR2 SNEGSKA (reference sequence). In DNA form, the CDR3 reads TGCAGTGCTAGTTGGGGGAGGGCGACAGGGTACGAGCAGTACTTC. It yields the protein CSASWGRATGYEQYF.

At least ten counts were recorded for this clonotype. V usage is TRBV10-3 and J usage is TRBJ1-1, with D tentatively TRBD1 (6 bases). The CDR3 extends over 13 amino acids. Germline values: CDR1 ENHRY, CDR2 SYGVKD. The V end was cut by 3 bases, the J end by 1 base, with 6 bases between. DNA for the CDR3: TGTGCCATCAGTGAACAGGGGAACACTGAAGCTTTCTTT. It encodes CAISEQGNTEAFF.

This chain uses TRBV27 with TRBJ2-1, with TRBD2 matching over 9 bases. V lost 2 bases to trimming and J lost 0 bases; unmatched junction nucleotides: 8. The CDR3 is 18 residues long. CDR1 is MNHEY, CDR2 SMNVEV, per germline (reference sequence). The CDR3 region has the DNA TGTGCCAGCAGTTTAATCGGACTAGCGCTGAACTCCTACAATGAGCAGTTCTTC. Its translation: CASSLIGLALNSYNEQFF.

The CDR3 DNA reads TGTGCCAGCAGCTTAGCTAGCGGGAGCACCGGGGAGCGTTTTTTT. This codes for CASSLASGSTGERFF. The chain carries TRBV7-2 and TRBJ2-2; 9 bases are shared with TRBD2. V dropped 0 bases and J dropped 17; count of bases not matched to a gene: 13. The CDR3 runs to 15 residues. Germline CDR1 SGHTA, CDR2 FQGNSA.

The CDR3 DNA reads TGTGCCAGCAGCTTCGGGACGTCGCAGTACGAGCAGTACTTC. Encoded protein: CASSFGTSQYEQYF. The gene calls are TRBV7-2 and TRBJ2-7, with D possibly being TRBD1 or TRBD2 (5 bases each). The V gene lost 3 bases and the J gene lost 4 bases, with 13 bases spanning the gap. Germline V gene data show CDR1 as SGHTA and CDR2 as FQGNSA. The length of the CDR3 is 14 residues.

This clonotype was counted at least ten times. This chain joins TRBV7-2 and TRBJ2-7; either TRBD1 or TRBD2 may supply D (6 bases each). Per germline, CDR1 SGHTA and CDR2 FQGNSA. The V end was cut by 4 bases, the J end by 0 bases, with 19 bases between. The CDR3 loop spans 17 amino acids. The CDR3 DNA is TGTGCCAGCAGCTCTAGGGGGGTGGGAAAGGCCTCCTACGAGCAGTACTTC. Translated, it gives CASSSRGVGKASYEQYF.

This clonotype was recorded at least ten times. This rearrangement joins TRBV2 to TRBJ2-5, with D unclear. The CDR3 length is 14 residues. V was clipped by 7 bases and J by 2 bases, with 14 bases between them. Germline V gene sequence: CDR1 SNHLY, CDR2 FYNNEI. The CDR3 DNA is TGTGCCAGCAAGTTTCAATGGCTACAAGAGACCCAGTACTTC. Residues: CASKFQWLQETQYF.

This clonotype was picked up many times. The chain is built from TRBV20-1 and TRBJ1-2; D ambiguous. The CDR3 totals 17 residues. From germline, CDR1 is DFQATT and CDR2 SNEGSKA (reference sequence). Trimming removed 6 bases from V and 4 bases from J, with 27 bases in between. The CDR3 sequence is CSAADDALAGGTYGYTF. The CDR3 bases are TGCAGTGCGGCCGACGACGCTCTGGCAGGTGGTACCTATGGCTACACCTTC.

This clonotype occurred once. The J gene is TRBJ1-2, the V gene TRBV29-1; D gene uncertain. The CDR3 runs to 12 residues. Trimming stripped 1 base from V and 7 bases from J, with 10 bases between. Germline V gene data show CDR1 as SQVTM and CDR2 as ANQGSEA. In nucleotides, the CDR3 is TGCAGCGTTGAAGGGATGGGCCCTGGCTACACCTTC. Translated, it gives CSVEGMGPGYTF.

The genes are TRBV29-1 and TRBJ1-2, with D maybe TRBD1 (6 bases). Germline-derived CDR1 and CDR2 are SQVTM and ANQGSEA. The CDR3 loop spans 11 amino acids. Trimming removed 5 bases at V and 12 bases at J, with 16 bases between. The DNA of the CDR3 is TGCAGCGTTAAACTACAGGGATTTCACACCTTC. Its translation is CSVKLQGFHTF.

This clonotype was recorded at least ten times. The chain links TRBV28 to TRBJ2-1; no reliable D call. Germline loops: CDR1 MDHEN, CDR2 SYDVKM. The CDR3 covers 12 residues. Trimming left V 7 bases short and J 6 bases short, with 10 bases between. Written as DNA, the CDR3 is TGTGCCAGCATGGCGCAGTCCAATGAGCAGTTCTTC. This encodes CASMAQSNEQFF. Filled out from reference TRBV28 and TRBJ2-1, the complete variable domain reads DVKVTQSSRYLVKRTGEKVFLECVQDMDHENMFWYRQDPGLGLRLIYFSYDVKMKEKGDIPEGYSVSREKKERFSLILESASTNQTSMYLCASMAQSNEQFFGPGTRLTVL.

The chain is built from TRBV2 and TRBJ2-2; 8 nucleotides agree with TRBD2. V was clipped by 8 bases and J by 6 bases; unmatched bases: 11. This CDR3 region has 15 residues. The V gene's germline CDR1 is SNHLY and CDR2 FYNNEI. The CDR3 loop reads CASVFDGRGAGELFF. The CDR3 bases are TGTGCCAGCGTTTTCGACGGGAGGGGGGCCGGGGAGCTGTTTTTT.

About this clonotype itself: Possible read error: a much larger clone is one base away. The CDR3 sequence is CSADTGISGDQETQYF. In nucleotides, the CDR3 is TGCAGTGCAGACACTGGGATTAGCGGAGACCAAGAGACCCAGTACTTC. The rearrangement joins TRBV20-1 to TRBJ2-5; the D gene is possibly TRBD2 (6 bases). The CDR3 is 16 residues long. Germline loops: CDR1 DFQATT, CDR2 SNEGSKA (reference sequence). The V and J ends lost 6 bases and 0 bases respectively, with 20 bases between them.

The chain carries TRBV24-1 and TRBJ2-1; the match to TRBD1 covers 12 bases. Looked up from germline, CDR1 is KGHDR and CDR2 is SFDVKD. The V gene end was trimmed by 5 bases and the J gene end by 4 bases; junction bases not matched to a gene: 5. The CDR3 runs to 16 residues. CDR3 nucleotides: TGTGCCACCAGTGGGACGGGACAGGGGGCGTACAATGAGCAGTTCTTC. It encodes CATSGTGQGAYNEQFF.

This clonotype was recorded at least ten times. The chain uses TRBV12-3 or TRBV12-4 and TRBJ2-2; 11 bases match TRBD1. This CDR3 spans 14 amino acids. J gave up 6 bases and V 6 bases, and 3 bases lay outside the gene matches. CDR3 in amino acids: CASSWGQGAGELFF. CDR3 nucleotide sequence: TGTGCCAGCAGCTGGGGACAGGGGGCCGGGGAGCTGTTTTTT.

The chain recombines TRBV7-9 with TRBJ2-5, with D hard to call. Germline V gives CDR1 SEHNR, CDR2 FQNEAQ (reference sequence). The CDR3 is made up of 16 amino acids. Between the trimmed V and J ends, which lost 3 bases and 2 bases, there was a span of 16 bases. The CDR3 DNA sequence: TGTGCCAGCAGCTTTTCTGGTGCCCTTCTTCAAGAGACCCAGTACTTC. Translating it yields CASSFSGALLQETQYF.

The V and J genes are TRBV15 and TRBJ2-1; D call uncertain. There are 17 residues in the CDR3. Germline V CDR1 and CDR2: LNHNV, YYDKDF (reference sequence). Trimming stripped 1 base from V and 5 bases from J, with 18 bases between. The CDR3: CATSRVILAALDNEQFF. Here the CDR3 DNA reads TGTGCCACCAGCAGAGTTATATTGGCGGCTCTCGACAATGAGCAGTTCTTC.

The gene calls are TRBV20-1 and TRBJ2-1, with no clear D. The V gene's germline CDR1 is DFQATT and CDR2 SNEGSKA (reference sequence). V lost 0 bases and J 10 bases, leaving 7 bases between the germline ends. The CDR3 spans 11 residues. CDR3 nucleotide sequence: TGCAGTGCTAGAGATCTGGGCGAGCAGTTCTTC. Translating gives CSARDLGEQFF.

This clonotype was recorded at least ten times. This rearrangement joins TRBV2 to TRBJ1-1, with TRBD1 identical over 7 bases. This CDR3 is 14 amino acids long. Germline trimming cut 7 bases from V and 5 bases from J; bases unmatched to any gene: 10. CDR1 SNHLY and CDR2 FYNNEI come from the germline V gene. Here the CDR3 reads CASKQGNTRTEAFF. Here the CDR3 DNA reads TGTGCCAGCAAACAGGGGAATACGAGGACTGAAGCTTTCTTT.

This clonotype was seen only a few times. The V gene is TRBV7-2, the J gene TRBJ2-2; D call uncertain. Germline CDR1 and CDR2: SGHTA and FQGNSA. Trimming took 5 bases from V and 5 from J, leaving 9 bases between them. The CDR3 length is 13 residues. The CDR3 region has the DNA TGTGCCAGCAGCCCCAGCTGGACCGGGGAGCTGTTTTTT. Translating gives CASSPSWTGELFF.

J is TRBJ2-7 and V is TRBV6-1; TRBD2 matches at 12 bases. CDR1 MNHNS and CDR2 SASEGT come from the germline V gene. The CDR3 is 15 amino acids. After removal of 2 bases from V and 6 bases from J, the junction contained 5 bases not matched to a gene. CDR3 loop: CASSERLAGDPEQYF. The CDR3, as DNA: TGTGCCAGCAGTGAAAGACTAGCGGGGGACCCCGAGCAGTACTTC.

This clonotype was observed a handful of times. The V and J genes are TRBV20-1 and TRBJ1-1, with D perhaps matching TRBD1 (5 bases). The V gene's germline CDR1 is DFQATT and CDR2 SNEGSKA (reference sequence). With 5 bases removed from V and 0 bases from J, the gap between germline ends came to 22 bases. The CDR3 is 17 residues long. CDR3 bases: TGCAGTGCTCCCACAACCCGGGACCGACAGATGAACACTGAAGCTTTCTTT. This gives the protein CSAPTTRDRQMNTEAFF.

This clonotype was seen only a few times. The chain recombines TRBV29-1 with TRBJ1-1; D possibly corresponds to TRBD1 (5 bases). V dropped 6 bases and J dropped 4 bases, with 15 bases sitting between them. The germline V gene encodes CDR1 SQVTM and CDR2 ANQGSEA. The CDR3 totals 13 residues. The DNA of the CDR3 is TGCAGCGTCGCGCAGGGTTTTGGCACTGAAGCTTTCTTT. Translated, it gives CSVAQGFGTEAFF.

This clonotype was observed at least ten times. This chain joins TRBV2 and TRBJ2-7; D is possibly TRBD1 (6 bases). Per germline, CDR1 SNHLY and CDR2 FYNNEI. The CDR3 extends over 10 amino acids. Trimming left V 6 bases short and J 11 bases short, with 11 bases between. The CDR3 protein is CASSTGTEYF. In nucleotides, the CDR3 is TGTGCCAGCAGCACAGGGACCGAGTACTTC.

CDR3: CASSVSFRETQYF. CDR3 coding DNA: TGTGCCAGCAGCGTGAGTTTTAGGGAGACCCAGTACTTC. The chain combines TRBV9 with TRBJ2-5; D not resolved. Germline V gene sequence: CDR1 SGDLS, CDR2 YYNGEE. With 2 bases removed from V and 5 bases from J, the gap between germline ends came to 10 bases. The CDR3 is 13 residues long.

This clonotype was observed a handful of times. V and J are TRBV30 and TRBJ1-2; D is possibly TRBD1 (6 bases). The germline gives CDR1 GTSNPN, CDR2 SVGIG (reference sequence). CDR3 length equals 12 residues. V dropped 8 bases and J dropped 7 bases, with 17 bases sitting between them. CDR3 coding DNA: TGTGCCGGGTATACAGGGTCGCTTGGCTACACCTTC. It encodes CAGYTGSLGYTF. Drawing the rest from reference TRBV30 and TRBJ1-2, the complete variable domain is SQTIHQWPATLVQPVGSPLSLECTVEGTSNPNLYWYRQAAGRGLQLLFYSVGIGQISSEVPQNLSASRPQDRQFILSSKKLLLSDSGFYLCAGYTGSLGYTFGSGTRLTVV.